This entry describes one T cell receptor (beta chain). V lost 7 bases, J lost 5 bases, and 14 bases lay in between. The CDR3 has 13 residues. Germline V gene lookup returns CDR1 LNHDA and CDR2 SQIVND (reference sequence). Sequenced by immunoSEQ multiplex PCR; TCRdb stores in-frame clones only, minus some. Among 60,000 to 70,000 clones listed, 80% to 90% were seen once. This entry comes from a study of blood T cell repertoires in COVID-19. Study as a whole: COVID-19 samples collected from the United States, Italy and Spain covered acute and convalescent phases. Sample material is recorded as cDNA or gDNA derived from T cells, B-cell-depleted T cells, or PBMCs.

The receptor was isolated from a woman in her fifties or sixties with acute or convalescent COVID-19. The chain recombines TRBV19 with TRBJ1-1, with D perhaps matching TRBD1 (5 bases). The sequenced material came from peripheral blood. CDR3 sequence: CASKDRRVTEAFF. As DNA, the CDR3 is TGTGCCAGTAAAGACAGAAGGGTAACTGAAGCTTTCTTT.